This T cell receptor (beta chain) was captured by sequencing in a study of tumor-infiltrating lymphocytes in primary liver carcinoma. Remarks on this clonotype: Given the absence of the conserved phenylalanine or tryptophan at the CDR3 end, a read error is likely.

Both RNA and DNA were isolated together from about 21-30 mg of bulk tissue that had not been sorted. From 500 to 600 ng of total RNA, TCR beta-specific cDNA was reverse-transcribed using a constant-region primer. A slightly modified ARM-PCR protocol with three nested multiplex PCR rounds produced these TCR beta libraries. PCR rounds one and two used TRBV1-TRBV30 forward primers with a C-beta reverse primer for around 9 cycles each. Each CDR3 protein is one row after TCRdb ran MiXCR on the multiplex PCR reads. The sample consists of 150,000 to 200,000 distinct CDR3 sequences, approximately 80% of them appearing once. The CDR3 runs to 15 residues. Germline values: CDR1 MNHEY, CDR2 SVGEGT.

The sequenced sample consisted of tumor tissue from primary liver carcinoma. This clonotype was obtained from a man in his forties with primary liver carcinoma and hepatitis B virus infection. The chain employs TRBV6-2 or TRBV6-3 and TRBJ2-7, with 9 bases lining up with TRBD2. CDR3 DNA: TGTGCTAGCAGCATTCCGACTAGCGGAGGGTACGAGCAGTACATC. Encoded protein: CASSIPTSGGYEQYI.